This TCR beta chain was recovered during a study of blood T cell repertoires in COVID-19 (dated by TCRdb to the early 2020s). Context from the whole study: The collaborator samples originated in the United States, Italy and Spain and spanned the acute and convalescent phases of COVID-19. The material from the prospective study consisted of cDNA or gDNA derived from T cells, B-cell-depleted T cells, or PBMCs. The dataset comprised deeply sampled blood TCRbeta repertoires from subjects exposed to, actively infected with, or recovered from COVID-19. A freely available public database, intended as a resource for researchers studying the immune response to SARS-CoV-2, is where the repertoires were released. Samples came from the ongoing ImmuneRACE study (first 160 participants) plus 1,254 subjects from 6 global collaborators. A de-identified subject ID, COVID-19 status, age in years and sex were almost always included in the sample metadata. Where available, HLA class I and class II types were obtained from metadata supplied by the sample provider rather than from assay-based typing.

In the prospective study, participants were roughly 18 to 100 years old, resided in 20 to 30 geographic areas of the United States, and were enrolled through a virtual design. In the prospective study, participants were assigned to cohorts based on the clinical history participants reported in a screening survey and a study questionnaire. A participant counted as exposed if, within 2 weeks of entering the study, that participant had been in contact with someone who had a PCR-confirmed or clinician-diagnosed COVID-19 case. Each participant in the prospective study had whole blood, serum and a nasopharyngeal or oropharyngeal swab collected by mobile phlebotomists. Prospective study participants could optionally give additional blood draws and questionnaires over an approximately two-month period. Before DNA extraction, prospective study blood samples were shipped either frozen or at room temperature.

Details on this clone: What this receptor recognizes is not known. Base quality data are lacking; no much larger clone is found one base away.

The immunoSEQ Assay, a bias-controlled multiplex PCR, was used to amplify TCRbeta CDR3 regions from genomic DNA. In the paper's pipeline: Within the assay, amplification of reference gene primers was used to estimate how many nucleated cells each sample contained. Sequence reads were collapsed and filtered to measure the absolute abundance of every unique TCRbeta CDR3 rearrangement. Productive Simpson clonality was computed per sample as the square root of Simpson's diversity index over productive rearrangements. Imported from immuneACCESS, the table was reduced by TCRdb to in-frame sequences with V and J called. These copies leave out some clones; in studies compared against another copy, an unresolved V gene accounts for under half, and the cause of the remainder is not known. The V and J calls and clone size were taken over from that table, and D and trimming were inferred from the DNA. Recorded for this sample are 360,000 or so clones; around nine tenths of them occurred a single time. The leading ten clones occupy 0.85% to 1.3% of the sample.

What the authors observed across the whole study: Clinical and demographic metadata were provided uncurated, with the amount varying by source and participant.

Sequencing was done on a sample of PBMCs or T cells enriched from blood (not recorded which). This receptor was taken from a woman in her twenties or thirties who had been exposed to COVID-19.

CDR3 loop: CSADRGADTQYF. The DNA reads TGCAGCGCAGACAGGGGGGCAGATACGCAGTATTTT. The V and J genes are TRBV29-1 and TRBJ2-3; 9 central nucleotides agree with TRBD1. Based on the germline V gene, the CDR1 and CDR2 sequences are SQVTM and ANQGSEA. V lost 7 bases and J lost 4 bases, and the count of bases not matched to a germline gene is 3. CDR3 length: 12 amino acids, cysteine to phenylalanine. Only CDR3 DNA is held: 36 bases, read in frame from base 1.